The 12 T cell receptor beta chains listed next were all sequenced from one sample in a study of human T cells and chemical hapten exposure. Using its own MiXCR run on the RACE reads, TCRdb lists one record per CDR3 protein. The table has about 57,000 distinct CDR3 sequences, approximately 8.6% seen once. Time point meaning: patch test 1, 2 weeks after DPC sensitization. Stated treatment: therapeutic diphenylcyclopropenone sensitization with weekly scalp DPC. The starting material was whole blood, obtained in connection with sensitization to the hapten diphenylcyclopropenone (DPC). The source is a woman aged 40 to 50 with alopecia areata. Some clones in this sample may be carry-over from other donors' samples.

The rearrangement joins TRBV27 to TRBJ1-6; no reliable D call. The CDR3 loop spans 18 amino acids. Germline V lookup: CDR1 MNHEY, CDR2 SMNVEV (reference sequence). The V end was cut by 5 bases, the J end by 6 bases, with 23 bases between. CDR3 residues: CASSQPWASQRFNSPLHF. The CDR3 coding sequence is TGTGCCAGCAGTCAGCCGTGGGCCAGTCAGAGATTTAATTCACCCCTCCACTTT.

This clonotype has a count of ten or more. The J gene is TRBJ2-7, the V gene TRBV20-1, with 12 positions matching TRBD1. CDR1 is DFQATT, CDR2 SNEGSKA, per germline (reference sequence). V was clipped by 6 bases and J by 5 bases; unmatched bases: 11. CDR3 length: 15 residues. The DNA for the CDR3 is TGCAGTGCCCCCACGGCGGGACAGGGGGCCGACGAGCAGTACTTC. Its translation: CSAPTAGQGADEQYF.

In this sample, this clonotype turned up many times. The chain uses TRBV3-1 and TRBJ1-1; D is perhaps TRBD1 (6 bases). CDR3 length: 14 amino acids. Germline CDR1 is LGHDT and CDR2 is YNNKEL (reference sequence). V shed 1 base and J shed 5 bases, with 11 bases lying between them. The DNA of the CDR3 is TGTGCCAGCAGCCAAGGTGTGGGGGCAACTGAAGCTTTCTTT. The encoded protein is CASSQGVGATEAFF.

This clonotype was found many times. The rearrangement uses TRBV12-3 or TRBV12-4 and TRBJ1-1, with unresolved D. Trimming shortened V by 3 bases and J by 7 bases, and 15 bases separated the two germline ends. The CDR3 totals 14 residues. This chain's CDR3 is CASSLVATESEAFF. The CDR3, as DNA: TGTGCCAGCAGTTTGGTGGCGACCGAAAGTGAAGCTTTCTTT.

The V gene is TRBV5-1, the J gene TRBJ1-5; 8 nucleotides match TRBD1. CDR1 and CDR2 from the germline V gene are SGHRS and YFSETQ. The trim removed 4 bases at V and 9 bases at J, leaving 9 bases unmatched. The CDR3 has 14 amino acids. The CDR3 coding sequence is TGCGCCAGCAGCCCGGGACAGGCGGCCGGGCCCCAGCATTTT. Amino acids: CASSPGQAAGPQHF. The entire variable domain, with the rest obtained from reference TRBV5-1 and TRBJ1-5, is as follows: KAGVTQTPRYLIKTRGQQVTLSCSPISGHRSVSWYQQTPGQGLQFLFEYFSETQRNKGNFPGRFSGRQFSNSRSEMNVSTLELGDSALYLCASSPGQAAGPQHFGDGTRLSIL.

Notes on this clonotype: This may arise from a read error, as a much more abundant clone is one base away. This chain uses TRBV4-1 with TRBJ2-7; D gene ambiguous. Germline V CDR1 and CDR2: MGHRA, YSYEKL. This CDR3 comprises 14 residues. The CDR3 here is CAISQDWGSYEQYF. The CDR3 coding sequence is TGCGCCATCAGCCAAGATTGGGGTTCGTACGAGCAGTACTTC.

This clonotype was recorded many times. The chain uses TRBV29-1 and TRBJ1-4, with D maybe TRBD1 (6 bases). Germline V lookup: CDR1 SQVTM, CDR2 ANQGSEA. Deletions cut 7 bases from V and 6 bases from J, with 18 bases between. The CDR3 is 14 residues long. In DNA form, the CDR3 reads TGCAGCGCATGGGGCCGGGACACCTATGAAAAACTGTTTTTT. Translation: CSAWGRDTYEKLFF.

Many counts were recorded for this clonotype. V gene TRBV29-1 combines with J gene TRBJ2-7, with TRBD1 identical over 7 bases. Losses at the gene ends were 8 bases for V and 4 bases for J; bases not matched to a gene: 8. Germline V gene sequence: CDR1 SQVTM, CDR2 ANQGSEA. The CDR3 contains 12 residues. In DNA form, the CDR3 reads TGCAGCATCCGGGACAGCGCTTACGAGCAGTACTTC. Residues: CSIRDSAYEQYF.

The chain uses TRBV19 and TRBJ2-7; D is unclear. V lost 5 bases and J lost 3, with 20 bases in between. The CDR3 spans 16 residues. The germline V gene has CDR1 LNHDA and CDR2 SQIVND (reference sequence). The CDR3 DNA sequence: TGTGCCAGTAGTGAGTCTTCATTAGTCAGAAGCTACGAGCAGTACTTC. This sequence encodes CASSESSLVRSYEQYF.

Many counts were recorded for this clonotype. CDR3 loop: CASSLSYTDTQYF. The CDR3 coding sequence is TGTGCCAGCAGCTTATCCTACACAGATACGCAGTATTTT. The rearrangement links TRBV7-6 to TRBJ2-3, with unresolved D. V lost 2 bases and J 2 bases, leaving 5 bases between the germline ends. The CDR3 covers 13 residues. Looked up from germline, CDR1 is SGHVS and CDR2 is FNYEAQ. Drawing the rest from reference TRBV7-6 and TRBJ2-3, the complete variable domain is GAGVSQSPRYKVTKRGQDVALRCDPISGHVSLYWYRQALGQGPEFLTYFNYEAQQDKSGLPNDRFSAERPEGSISTLTIQRTEQRDSAMYRCASSLSYTDTQYFGPGTRLTVL.

The chain carries TRBV5-1 and TRBJ1-6; D ambiguous. V lost 0 bases and J lost 14, with 12 bases in between. This CDR3 spans 13 amino acids. Germline CDR1 reads SGHRS; CDR2 reads YFSETQ. For the CDR3, the DNA is TGCGCCAGCAGCTTGGTCTCTGGAGAGTCCCTCCACTTT. This sequence encodes CASSLVSGESLHF.

The table lists this clonotype with many counts. The V gene is TRBV2, the J gene TRBJ2-1; D is unclear. Between the trimmed V and J ends, which lost 6 bases and 9 bases, there was a span of 15 bases. Germline V CDR1 and CDR2: SNHLY, FYNNEI. The CDR3 contains 13 residues. This CDR3 reads CASRSRVSGEQFF. As DNA, the CDR3 is TGTGCCAGCAGAAGCAGAGTTTCCGGTGAGCAGTTCTTC.